This TCR beta chain emerged from a study of shared clonotypes between healthy human individuals. Study conclusions and caveats: Approximately 5% was the fraction of naive CD4 clonotypes found shared across a few donors.

Generated by immunoSEQ multiplex PCR, the TCRdb table keeps only in-frame clones and is missing some. Counted here are about 2.1 million clones, around 93% occurring once; the ten biggest clones make up more than 1.5%. Germline V CDR1 and CDR2: SGHAT, FQNNGV. This CDR3 comprises 14 residues. Trimming shortened V by 0 bases and J by 2 bases, and 8 bases separated the two germline ends. As defined, naive CD8 cells were CD45RO-negative and positively selected for CCR7, with terminally differentiated effector memory CD45RA+ cells excluded. Of note for this clone: Its antigen is unknown. This same CDR3 is encoded by further DNA sequences in the sample.

Sequencing was done on a sample of naive CD8+ T cells from PBMCs. This TCR came from a man between 18 and 35 years old in good health. Some clones in this sample may be carry-over from other donors' samples. The chain couples TRBV11-2 to TRBJ2-7, with TRBD2 as a possible D gene (5 bases). CDR3 coding DNA: TGTGCCAGCAGCTTAGATCCAGCGGCCTACGAGCAGTACTTC. Its translation is CASSLDPAAYEQYF. The variable domain in full, completed from reference TRBV11-2 and TRBJ2-7, reads EAGVAQSPRYKIIEKRQSVAFWCNPISGHATLYWYQQILGQGPKLLIQFQNNGVVDDSQLPKDRFSAERLKGVDSTLKIQPAKLEDSAVYLCASSLDPAAYEQYFGPGTRLTVT.